The present T cell receptor (beta chain) was sequenced within a study of CD8+CD57+ T cells in acquired aplastic anemia (dated by TCRdb to the late 2010s). For the study in its entirety: DNA extracted from sorted CD4+ and CD8+ cells had a mean of roughly 3.4 ug, with a range of about 0.18 to 27.4 ug. An average of about 10 million reads for CD4+ cells and 11 million or so reads for CD8+ cells was obtained from healthy donor samples.

CDR1 SGHAT and CDR2 FQDESV were looked up in the germline V gene (reference sequence). V has 5 bases trimmed and J has 8 bases trimmed; junction bases matching no gene number 12. The CDR3, cysteine through phenylalanine, is 17 amino acids long. Just the 51-base CDR3 DNA is kept, in frame starting at base 1. The study at large found these results: Between patients and healthy controls, no significant difference in CD8+ Simpson's diversity was found (P=0.060). Some 30 CD8+ CDR3 sequences were found to be shared between patients and controls, but these sequences appeared to be highly expressed in patients and within the immunodominant clones of the patients.

There are a few counts of this clonotype. Its binding antigen is unknown. Base qualities are missing; no much larger clone stands one base away. Genomic DNA was used as template for profiling of TCR beta VDJ combinations and CDR3 sequences. An Illumina HiSeq 2000 was used for TCR repertoire sequencing. Processing in the source paper ran as follows. TRBV/TRBJ rearrangement plots, CDR3 size and DJ length profiles, and Simpson's diversity index were used to evaluate the repertoires. The most abundant DNA sequence in the deep sequencing data was defined as the immunodominant clone. CDR3 amino acid sequences were screened for sharing across subjects and were compared with published repertoires and the VDJdb database. The public reads were run again by TCRdb, first through fastp at Q25 and then through MiXCR, and only productive beta chains were kept. Every CDR3 protein is listed once, alongside the most common genes and DNA of its rows. These V and J calls are TCRdb output, not the study's own analysis. This sample lists some 220,000 distinct CDR3 sequences; 34% were detected once. The ten biggest clones cover roughly 1.1% of the sample.

In the study, sorted CD4+ and CD8+ blood T cells from patients with severe aplastic anemia and from healthy subjects underwent deep sequencing of TCR repertoires. Ficoll-Paque density gradient centrifugation was used to isolate peripheral blood mononuclear cells. Before DNA extraction, CD4+ and CD8+ T cells were sorted with FACS or magnetic beads. The source of this sequence is a human donor in good health, serving as a control. Rearrangement joined TRBV11-1 to TRBJ2-1, and 13 junction bases match TRBD2. Sequences were obtained from sorted CD4+, CD8+, or CD8+CD57+ T cells (not recorded which) from PBMCs. The sequenced DNA: TGTGCCAGCAGCCTCAGGACTAGCGGGAGCGGGGGCGATGAGCAGTTCTTC. Its protein is CASSLRTSGSGGDEQFF.